Presented here are 15 T cell receptor beta chains from one specimen sequenced in a study of post-analysis software for immune sequencing data. General study points: In patients, TRBV5-6, TRBV5-1 and TRBV20-1 belonged to five or six TRBV segments found more frequently than in controls.

Their antigen targets remain unknown. TCR beta cDNA libraries included unique molecular identifiers. From the PCR reads, TCRdb called clonotypes with MiXCR, one entry per CDR3 protein. The table records about 430,000 distinct CDR3 sequences, about 40% of them present only once. Sequencing input: blood. Receptors originate from a girl aged 2 to 10 with multiple sclerosis.

The chain combines TRBV6-5 with TRBJ2-7; the match to TRBD2 covers 15 bases. CDR3 length: 16 residues. Germline CDR1 MNHEY, CDR2 SVGAGI. V dropped 2 bases and J dropped 5; count of bases not matched to a gene: 4. The DNA of the CDR3 is TGTGCCAGCAGTTACAGGGGACTAGCGGGAGGCGACGAGCAGTACTTC. The encoded protein is CASSYRGLAGGDEQYF.

V usage is TRBV7-2 and J usage is TRBJ1-4; 10 bases map to TRBD1. The CDR3 totals 15 residues. The junction had 3 bases not matched to a gene; V was cut back by 4 bases and J by 4 bases. CDR1 is SGHTA and CDR2 is FQGNSA in the germline V gene. CDR3 loop: CASSSRTGGNEKLFF. The CDR3 nucleotides read TGTGCCAGCAGCTCCCGGACAGGGGGTAATGAAAAACTGTTTTTT.

V usage is TRBV9 and J usage is TRBJ2-7, with 7 bases lining up with TRBD1. CDR3 length: 14 residues. CDR1 is SGDLS and CDR2 is YYNGEE in the germline V gene. V gave up 3 bases and J gave up 0 bases; unmatched junction bases: 3. The CDR3 region is CASSAQGLSYEQYF. The CDR3 coding sequence is TGTGCCAGCAGCGCACAGGGGCTCTCCTACGAGCAGTACTTC.

This clonotype was observed a handful of times. The V call is TRBV28, the J call TRBJ2-3, with 9 bases lining up with TRBD1. The CDR3 is 19 amino acids. J lost 5 bases, V lost 2 bases, and 17 bases had no gene match. Germline assignment: CDR1 MDHEN and CDR2 SYDVKM. The CDR3: CASSLKWGDRGVTQDTQYF. DNA for the CDR3: TGTGCCAGCAGTTTAAAATGGGGTGACAGGGGGGTGACACAAGATACGCAGTATTTT.

The CDR3 here is CSAIRRTGASTDTQYF. The CDR3 bases are TGCAGTGCCATTCGTCGGACAGGGGCGAGCACAGATACGCAGTATTTT. The chain recombines TRBV20-1 with TRBJ2-3; TRBD1 matches at 9 bases. V was pared by 6 bases and J by 0 bases, with 10 bases of the junction left unmatched. The CDR3 consists of 16 residues. Per germline, CDR1 DFQATT and CDR2 SNEGSKA (reference sequence).

This chain uses TRBV28 with TRBJ1-6, with D possibly matching TRBD1 (6 bases). Germline values: CDR1 MDHEN, CDR2 SYDVKM. Deletions cut 5 bases from V and 3 bases from J, with 8 bases between. The CDR3 length is 14 residues. The CDR3 loop is CASSPTGYNSPLHF. CDR3 DNA sequence: TGTGCCAGCAGTCCGACAGGCTATAATTCACCCCTCCACTTT.

The CDR3 here is CAIRPKDDQPQHF. CDR3 bases: TGTGCCATCAGACCCAAGGATGATCAGCCCCAGCATTTT. This chain joins TRBV10-3 and TRBJ1-5; D is undetermined. Germline V lookup: CDR1 ENHRY, CDR2 SYGVKD. The CDR3 spans 13 residues. The V end lost 6 bases, the J end lost 5 bases, and 11 bases lay between the germline ends.

The chain is built from TRBV25-1 and TRBJ2-7; a weak D match, TRBD1 (5 bases). Trimming left V 7 bases short and J 5 bases short, with 15 bases between. The CDR3 has 13 amino acids. CDR1 and CDR2 (germline): MGHDK, SYGVNS. The CDR3 loop is CASKGSGLDEQYF. The DNA of the CDR3 is TGTGCCAGCAAGGGTTCAGGGTTGGACGAGCAGTACTTC.

This chain uses TRBV12-3 or TRBV12-4 with TRBJ1-6; no definite D call. This CDR3 is 15 amino acids long. Trimming pared 6 bases from V and 3 bases from J, leaving 12 bases between. CDR3 nucleotides: TGTGCCAGCAGCCTGGGAGTCGACTATAATTCACCCCTCCACTTT. This codes for CASSLGVDYNSPLHF.

For the CDR3, the DNA is TGTGCCAGCAGCTTAGAGGGGGGGAACTACACCTTC. Translating it yields CASSLEGGNYTF. The rearrangement links TRBV7-9 to TRBJ1-2; D is perhaps TRBD1 (6 bases). Germline V gives CDR1 SEHNR, CDR2 FQNEAQ (reference sequence). Between the trimmed V and J ends, which lost 1 base and 10 bases, there was a span of 10 bases. There are 12 residues in the CDR3.

The chain uses TRBV5-1 and TRBJ1-2, with TRBD1 matching over 7 bases. This CDR3 is 14 amino acids long. The junction had 7 bases not matched to a gene; V was cut back by 0 bases and J by 8 bases. Germline values: CDR1 SGHRS, CDR2 YFSETQ. The chain's CDR3 is CASSLEGQPTGYTF. DNA of the CDR3: TGCGCCAGCAGCTTGGAGGGACAGCCTACGGGCTACACCTTC.

This clonotype has just a few counts. The chain couples TRBV5-1 to TRBJ2-5, with TRBD2 as a possible D gene (5 bases). Germline loops: CDR1 SGHRS, CDR2 YFSETQ. This CDR3 spans 15 amino acids. Trimming pared 0 bases from V and 0 bases from J, leaving 9 bases between. In DNA form, the CDR3 reads TGCGCCAGCAGCTTGGTCGGGGAACACCAAGAGACCCAGTACTTC. Translated: CASSLVGEHQETQYF.

The CDR3: CASSYSSIAEAFF. Here the CDR3 DNA reads TGTGCCAGCAGTTACTCGAGTATCGCTGAAGCTTTCTTT. This chain joins TRBV6-5 and TRBJ1-1; no definite D call. Trimming pared 0 bases from V and 6 bases from J, leaving 8 bases between. CDR3 size: 13 residues. Germline V CDR1 and CDR2: MNHEY, SVGAGI.

In this sample, this clonotype turned up a few times. The V and J genes are TRBV2 and TRBJ2-1, with D perhaps TRBD2 (6 bases). The CDR3 length is 14 residues. V lost 8 bases and J lost 4, with 15 bases in between. Looked up from germline, CDR1 is SNHLY and CDR2 is FYNNEI. The CDR3 loop is CASGLTSTYNEQFF. The CDR3 DNA is TGTGCCAGCGGGCTGACTAGTACTTACAATGAGCAGTTCTTC.

This clonotype was seen a few times. The chain carries TRBV27 and TRBJ2-5; 7 bases align to TRBD1. The J call is doubtful: the DNA matches TRBJ2-7 better. Germline values: CDR1 MNHEY, CDR2 SMNVEV (reference sequence). The CDR3 has 14 residues. CDR3 in amino acids: CASSLRDRVGEQYF. DNA of the CDR3: TGTGCCAGCAGTTTACGAGACAGGGTCGGCGAGCAGTACTTC.